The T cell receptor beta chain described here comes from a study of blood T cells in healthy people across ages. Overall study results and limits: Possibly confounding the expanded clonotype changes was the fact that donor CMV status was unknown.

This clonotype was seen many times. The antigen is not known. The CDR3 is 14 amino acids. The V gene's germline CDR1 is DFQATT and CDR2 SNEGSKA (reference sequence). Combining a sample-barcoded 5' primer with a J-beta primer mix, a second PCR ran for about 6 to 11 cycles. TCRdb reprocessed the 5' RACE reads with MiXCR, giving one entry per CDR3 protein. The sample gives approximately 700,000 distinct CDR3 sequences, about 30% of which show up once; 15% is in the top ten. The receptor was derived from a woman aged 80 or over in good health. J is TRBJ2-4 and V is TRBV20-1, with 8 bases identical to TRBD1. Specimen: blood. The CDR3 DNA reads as TGCAGCAAACGGGACAGGAGTACCAAAAACATTCAGTACTTC. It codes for CSKRDRSTKNIQYF.